This T cell receptor (beta chain) stems from a study of blood T cell repertoires in COVID-19. Study-wide context: Sites across the United States, Italy and Spain contributed samples from acute and convalescent COVID-19.

The assay was immunoSEQ multiplex PCR, and TCRdb's table has in-frame clones only and misses some. The sample records about 320,000 clones, around 90% being singletons. The CDR3 spans 16 residues. V was pared by 4 bases and J by 0 bases, with 14 bases between. Per germline, CDR1 LGHNA and CDR2 YNFKEQ. Sequencing input: peripheral blood. The chain couples TRBV4-2 to TRBJ2-3; D might be TRBD1 (5 bases). The sequence derives from a man aged 18-30 years who had recovered from COVID-19. For the CDR3, the DNA is TGTGCCAGCAGCCCACATAGCAGGGCGAGCACAGATACGCAGTATTTT. It encodes CASSPHSRASTDTQYF.